One sample yielded the 22 T cell receptor beta chains listed below, sequenced in a study of T cells after yellow fever vaccination. Each CDR3 protein is one row after TCRdb ran MiXCR on the 5' RACE reads. The top ten clones hold over 14% of a sample with 350,000 to 450,000 distinct CDR3 sequences, 6% to 8% of them seen once. Specimen: PBMCs, collected 5 days after the yellow fever booster vaccination. The receptors here all came from a man aged 30 to 39 who received the YFV17D yellow fever vaccine.

This clonotype was detected many times. V usage is TRBV7-9 and J usage is TRBJ2-3; 9 positions agree with TRBD2. This CDR3 is 17 amino acids long. Germline V gives CDR1 SEHNR, CDR2 FQNEAQ (reference sequence). Trimming at V came to 2 bases and at J to 0 bases, leaving 6 bases not matched to a gene. Written as DNA, the CDR3 is TGTGCCAGCAGCTTACCGCTTCTAGCGGGAAGCACAGATACGCAGTATTTT. Its translation: CASSLPLLAGSTDTQYF.

The V and J genes are TRBV12-3 or TRBV12-4 and TRBJ2-3, with D uncertain. CDR3 length: 14 amino acids. The V and J ends lost 7 bases and 1 base respectively, with 12 bases between them. CDR3 nucleotides: TGTGCCAGCACCTTAGGGCCGGGCACAGATACGCAGTATTTT. As protein: CASTLGPGTDTQYF.

This clonotype was seen a handful of times. V is TRBV5-1 and J is TRBJ2-2, with 8 bases fitting TRBD2. The CDR3 runs to 16 residues. The V gene end was trimmed by 4 bases and the J gene end by 0 bases; junction bases not matched to a gene: 5. Germline V gene sequence: CDR1 SGHRS, CDR2 YFSETQ. The DNA of the CDR3 is TGCGCCAGCAGCCTTAGCGGGGATCCGAACACCGGGGAGCTGTTTTTT. It is translated as CASSLSGDPNTGELFF.

The CDR3 bases are TGTGCCAGCAGTCACCGGACAGGGGAGTTCGATGAGCAGTTCTTC. This sequence encodes CASSHRTGEFDEQFF. The V gene is TRBV6-2 or TRBV6-3, the J gene TRBJ2-1, with 9 bases lining up with TRBD1. Germline V gene data show CDR1 as MNHEY and CDR2 as SVGEGT. Trimming removed 5 bases from V and 8 bases from J; junction bases left unmatched: 10. The CDR3 is 15 residues long.

This clonotype was observed a handful of times. The V call is TRBV5-4, the J call TRBJ2-3; 11 nucleotides agree with TRBD2. The CDR3 covers 15 residues. Germline V CDR1 and CDR2: SGHNT, YYREEE (reference sequence). Germline trimming cut 4 bases from V and 3 bases from J; bases unmatched to any gene: 4. The CDR3 region is CASSGGTSGTDTQYF. The CDR3, as DNA: TGTGCCAGCAGCGGGGGGACTAGCGGTACAGATACGCAGTATTTT. Supplemented by reference TRBV5-4 and TRBJ2-3, the full variable domain reads ETGVTQSPTHLIKTRGQQVTLRCSSQSGHNTVSWYQQALGQGPQFIFQYYREEENGRGNFPPRFSGLQFPNYSSELNVNALELDDSALYLCASSGGTSGTDTQYFGPGTRLTVL.

This clonotype was recorded a few times. V gene TRBV5-6 combines with J gene TRBJ2-2, with TRBD1 matching 7 bases. This CDR3 has 14 amino acids. Germline V gene data show CDR1 as SGHDT and CDR2 as YYEEEE. Germline trimming cut 3 bases from V and 4 bases from J; bases unmatched to any gene: 3. The CDR3 region is CASSSRGSTGELFF. CDR3 sequence (DNA): TGTGCCAGCAGCTCCAGGGGGTCCACCGGGGAGCTGTTTTTT. The full variable domain, rest sourced from reference TRBV5-6 and TRBJ2-2, is DAGVTQSPTHLIKTRGQQVTLRCSPKSGHDTVSWYQQALGQGPQFIFQYYEEEERQRGNFPDRFSGHQFPNYSSELNVNALLLGDSALYLCASSSRGSTGELFFGEGSRLTVL.

The table lists this clonotype with a few counts. V and J are TRBV6-5 and TRBJ2-1, with TRBD2 matching over 12 bases. V gave up 0 bases and J gave up 11 bases; unmatched junction bases: 5. There are 15 residues in the CDR3. The germline V gene encodes CDR1 MNHEY and CDR2 SVGAGI. CDR3 nucleotides: TGTGCCAGCAGTTACTCGGCTAGCGGGAGGGCCAAGCAGTTCTTC. It specifies CASSYSASGRAKQFF.

The table lists this clonotype with many counts. The chain recombines TRBV5-1 with TRBJ2-1; perhaps TRBD1 as D (6 bases). Germline assignment: CDR1 SGHRS and CDR2 YFSETQ. The CDR3 length is 12 residues. Trimming took off 5 bases at V and 8 bases at J, with 11 bases between the two ends. The CDR3 here is CASRYRAYEQFF. The CDR3 coding sequence is TGCGCCAGCAGATACAGGGCCTATGAGCAGTTCTTC.

This clonotype was detected ten times or more. The chain uses TRBV5-1 and TRBJ2-7; 7 bases line up with TRBD1. With 0 bases clipped from V and 2 bases from J, the junction kept 8 bases outside the gene matches. Germline V gene data show CDR1 as SGHRS and CDR2 as YFSETQ. The CDR3 consists of 16 residues. CDR3 nucleotides: TGCGCCAGCAGCTTGGATAGACGACAGGGAGCCTACGAGCAGTACTTC. Translated, it gives CASSLDRRQGAYEQYF.

The rearrangement joins TRBV6-1 to TRBJ2-3, with D uncertain. The germline V gene encodes CDR1 MNHNS and CDR2 SASEGT. V lost 6 bases and J lost 6, with 13 bases in between. This CDR3 has 13 amino acids. CDR3 DNA: TGTGCCAGCAGGAGAGGCCAGGTGGATACGCAGTATTTT. It encodes CASRRGQVDTQYF.

The rearrangement uses TRBV12-3 or TRBV12-4 and TRBJ1-2, with a tentative D call TRBD1 (6 bases). V gave up 7 bases and J gave up 8 bases, with 20 bases separating them. The CDR3 is 14 amino acids. CDR3 bases: TGTGCCAGCACCGACGCAACAGGGACCCACGGCTACACCTTC. It specifies CASTDATGTHGYTF.

This clonotype was counted only a few times. The CDR3 region has the DNA TGCAGCGTTGAAATACAGCCTAACACTGAAGCTTTCTTT. As protein: CSVEIQPNTEAFF. The V and J genes are TRBV29-1 and TRBJ1-1, with D uncertain. The CDR3 loop spans 13 amino acids. Trimming cost V 2 bases and J 2 bases, with 9 bases left between them. CDR1 and CDR2 (germline): SQVTM, ANQGSEA.

This clonotype has more than one count but fewer than ten. This sequence joins TRBV20-1 and TRBJ2-7; 7 bases match TRBD2. The CDR3 covers 13 residues. The germline CDR1 and CDR2 sequences are DFQATT and SNEGSKA (reference sequence). V was clipped by 3 bases and J by 2 bases; unmatched bases: 4. The CDR3 nucleotides read TGCAGTGCTAGCCGGCTAGCGGCCTACGAGCAGTACTTC. Translation: CSASRLAAYEQYF.

This clonotype has ten or more counts. The rearrangement uses TRBV5-1 and TRBJ2-7; D not certain. The CDR3 consists of 15 residues. V shed 0 bases and J shed 0 bases, with 10 bases lying between them. The germline V gene has CDR1 SGHRS and CDR2 YFSETQ. DNA of the CDR3: TGCGCCAGCAGCTTGGTTGAGGCCGACTCCTACGAGCAGTACTTC. This translates into CASSLVEADSYEQYF.

This clonotype was observed many times. Here the CDR3 DNA reads TGTGCCAGCTCCGATACCGGGGGCCGAGCGGGAGATGAGCAGTTCTTC. It is translated as CASSDTGGRAGDEQFF. The chain uses TRBV18 and TRBJ2-1, with 8 nucleotides matching TRBD2. Germline CDR1 KGHSH, CDR2 LQKENI. This CDR3 is built from 16 residues. Unmatched junction bases numbered 15, after V lost 6 bases and J lost 8 bases. Complete variable domain (other parts from reference TRBV18 and TRBJ2-1): NAGVMQNPRHLVRRRGQEARLRCSPMKGHSHVYWYRQLPEEGLKFMVYLQKENIIDESGMPKERFSAEFPKEGPSILRIQQVVRGDSAAYFCASSDTGGRAGDEQFFGPGTRLTVL.

The genes are TRBV11-2 and TRBJ1-1; tentatively, D is TRBD1 (5 bases). Germline CDR1 and CDR2: SGHAT and FQNNGV. The germline V and J ends were trimmed by 5 bases and 3 bases, with 13 bases remaining between them. The CDR3 has 14 residues. The CDR3 nucleotides are TGTGCCAGCAGCCCCAGGGCAGGAGACACTGAAGCTTTCTTT. Translation gives CASSPRAGDTEAFF.

V gene TRBV20-1 combines with J gene TRBJ2-7, with TRBD2 matching 9 bases. This CDR3 spans 13 amino acids. In germline, CDR1 is DFQATT, CDR2 SNEGSKA (reference sequence). V was pared by 6 bases and J by 3 bases, with 6 bases of the junction left unmatched. The CDR3, as DNA: TGCAGTGCCATTAGCGGGAGACACTACGAGCAGTACTTC. Residues: CSAISGRHYEQYF.

The rearrangement uses TRBV12-3 or TRBV12-4 and TRBJ2-1; D uncertain. Deletions cut 4 bases from V and 5 bases from J, with 12 bases between. This CDR3 has 14 residues. CDR3 bases: TGTGCCAGCAGTTCCTCCGCCCTAAACAATGAGCAGTTCTTC. Protein: CASSSSALNNEQFF.

The DNA for the CDR3 is TGTGCCAGCAGCTACGGACTAGCGGGAGAGGTAGAGACCCAGTACTTC. Translation gives CASSYGLAGEVETQYF. This rearrangement joins TRBV7-2 to TRBJ2-5; 13 bases agree with TRBD2. CDR1 and CDR2 (germline): SGHTA, FQGNSA. The junction had 6 bases not matched to a gene; V was cut back by 4 bases and J by 4 bases. The CDR3 contains 16 residues.

This clonotype was found many times. This chain links TRBV6-5 with TRBJ1-2, with D maybe TRBD1 (6 bases). The CDR3 is made up of 14 amino acids. Trimming took off 0 bases at V and 3 bases at J, with 8 bases between the two ends. The germline CDR1 and CDR2 sequences are MNHEY and SVGAGI. In DNA, the CDR3 is TGTGCCAGCAGTTACTCGGGGGGGCACTATGGCTACACCTTC. Protein product: CASSYSGGHYGYTF.

This clonotype was counted many times. The chain uses TRBV5-1 and TRBJ2-1, with TRBD2 matching over 7 bases. This CDR3 comprises 15 residues. Trimming cost V 3 bases and J 11 bases; bases outside gene matches: 14. Per the germline V gene, CDR1 is SGHRS and CDR2 is YFSETQ. In DNA, the CDR3 is TGCGCCAGCAGCTCCCAGCGGGACGGGCCCTCCAAGCAGTTCTTC. Translating it yields CASSSQRDGPSKQFF.

This clonotype was seen more than once but under ten times. This chain uses TRBV6-4 with TRBJ2-3; D call uncertain. Germline CDR1 reads MRHNA; CDR2 reads SNTAGT. Deletions cut 8 bases from V and 2 bases from J, with 11 bases between. The CDR3 runs 13 residues. CDR3 bases: TGTGCCAGCGCCGCCGAGGCCACAGATACGCAGTATTTT. It is translated as CASAAEATDTQYF.